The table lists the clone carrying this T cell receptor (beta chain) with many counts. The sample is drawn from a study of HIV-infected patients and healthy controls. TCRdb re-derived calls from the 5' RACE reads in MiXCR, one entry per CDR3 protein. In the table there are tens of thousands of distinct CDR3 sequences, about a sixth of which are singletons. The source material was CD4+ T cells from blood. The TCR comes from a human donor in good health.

CDR3 sequence reads: CASSQGQGLYGYTF. CDR3 nucleotide sequence: TGTGCCAGCAGCCAAGGCCAGGGCCTTTATGGCTACACCTTC. The genes are TRBV7-2 and TRBJ1-2, with D tentatively TRBD1 (5 bases). Deletions cut 5 bases from V and 5 bases from J, with 15 bases between. CDR3 length equals 14 residues. Germline V gene sequence: CDR1 SGHTA, CDR2 FQGNSA. Using reference TRBV7-2 and TRBJ1-2 for the parts outside the CDR3, the full variable domain is GAGVSQSPSNKVTEKGKDVELRCDPISGHTALYWYRQSLGQGLEFLIYFQGNSAPDKSGLPSDRFSAERTGGSVSTLTIQRTQQEDSAVYLCASSQGQGLYGYTFGSGTRLTVV.